This T cell receptor (beta chain) was retrieved from a study of cytomegalovirus exposure and HLA in healthy donors. The PCR was carried out with 60 Vbeta primers and 13 Jbeta primers. Assay used: immunoSEQ multiplex PCR; TCRdb lists only in-frame clones, some missing. This sample has over 150,000 clones, with around four fifths found just once. Concerning this clone: The antigen is not known.

Points from the study as a whole: Reportedly, cytomegalovirus status was diagnosed with high sensitivity and specificity.

This CDR3 is built from 12 residues. The V gene lost 5 bases and the J gene lost 4 bases, with 7 bases spanning the gap. CDR1 KGHSH and CDR2 LQKENI come from the germline V gene. The sample comprised PBMCs. The source of this sequence is a woman in her forties or fifties in good health and CMV-seronegative. The chain recombines TRBV18 with TRBJ2-3; D unclear. In DNA, the CDR3 is TGTGCCAGCTCATCCCTTGCAGATACGCAGTATTTT. This translates into CASSSLADTQYF.